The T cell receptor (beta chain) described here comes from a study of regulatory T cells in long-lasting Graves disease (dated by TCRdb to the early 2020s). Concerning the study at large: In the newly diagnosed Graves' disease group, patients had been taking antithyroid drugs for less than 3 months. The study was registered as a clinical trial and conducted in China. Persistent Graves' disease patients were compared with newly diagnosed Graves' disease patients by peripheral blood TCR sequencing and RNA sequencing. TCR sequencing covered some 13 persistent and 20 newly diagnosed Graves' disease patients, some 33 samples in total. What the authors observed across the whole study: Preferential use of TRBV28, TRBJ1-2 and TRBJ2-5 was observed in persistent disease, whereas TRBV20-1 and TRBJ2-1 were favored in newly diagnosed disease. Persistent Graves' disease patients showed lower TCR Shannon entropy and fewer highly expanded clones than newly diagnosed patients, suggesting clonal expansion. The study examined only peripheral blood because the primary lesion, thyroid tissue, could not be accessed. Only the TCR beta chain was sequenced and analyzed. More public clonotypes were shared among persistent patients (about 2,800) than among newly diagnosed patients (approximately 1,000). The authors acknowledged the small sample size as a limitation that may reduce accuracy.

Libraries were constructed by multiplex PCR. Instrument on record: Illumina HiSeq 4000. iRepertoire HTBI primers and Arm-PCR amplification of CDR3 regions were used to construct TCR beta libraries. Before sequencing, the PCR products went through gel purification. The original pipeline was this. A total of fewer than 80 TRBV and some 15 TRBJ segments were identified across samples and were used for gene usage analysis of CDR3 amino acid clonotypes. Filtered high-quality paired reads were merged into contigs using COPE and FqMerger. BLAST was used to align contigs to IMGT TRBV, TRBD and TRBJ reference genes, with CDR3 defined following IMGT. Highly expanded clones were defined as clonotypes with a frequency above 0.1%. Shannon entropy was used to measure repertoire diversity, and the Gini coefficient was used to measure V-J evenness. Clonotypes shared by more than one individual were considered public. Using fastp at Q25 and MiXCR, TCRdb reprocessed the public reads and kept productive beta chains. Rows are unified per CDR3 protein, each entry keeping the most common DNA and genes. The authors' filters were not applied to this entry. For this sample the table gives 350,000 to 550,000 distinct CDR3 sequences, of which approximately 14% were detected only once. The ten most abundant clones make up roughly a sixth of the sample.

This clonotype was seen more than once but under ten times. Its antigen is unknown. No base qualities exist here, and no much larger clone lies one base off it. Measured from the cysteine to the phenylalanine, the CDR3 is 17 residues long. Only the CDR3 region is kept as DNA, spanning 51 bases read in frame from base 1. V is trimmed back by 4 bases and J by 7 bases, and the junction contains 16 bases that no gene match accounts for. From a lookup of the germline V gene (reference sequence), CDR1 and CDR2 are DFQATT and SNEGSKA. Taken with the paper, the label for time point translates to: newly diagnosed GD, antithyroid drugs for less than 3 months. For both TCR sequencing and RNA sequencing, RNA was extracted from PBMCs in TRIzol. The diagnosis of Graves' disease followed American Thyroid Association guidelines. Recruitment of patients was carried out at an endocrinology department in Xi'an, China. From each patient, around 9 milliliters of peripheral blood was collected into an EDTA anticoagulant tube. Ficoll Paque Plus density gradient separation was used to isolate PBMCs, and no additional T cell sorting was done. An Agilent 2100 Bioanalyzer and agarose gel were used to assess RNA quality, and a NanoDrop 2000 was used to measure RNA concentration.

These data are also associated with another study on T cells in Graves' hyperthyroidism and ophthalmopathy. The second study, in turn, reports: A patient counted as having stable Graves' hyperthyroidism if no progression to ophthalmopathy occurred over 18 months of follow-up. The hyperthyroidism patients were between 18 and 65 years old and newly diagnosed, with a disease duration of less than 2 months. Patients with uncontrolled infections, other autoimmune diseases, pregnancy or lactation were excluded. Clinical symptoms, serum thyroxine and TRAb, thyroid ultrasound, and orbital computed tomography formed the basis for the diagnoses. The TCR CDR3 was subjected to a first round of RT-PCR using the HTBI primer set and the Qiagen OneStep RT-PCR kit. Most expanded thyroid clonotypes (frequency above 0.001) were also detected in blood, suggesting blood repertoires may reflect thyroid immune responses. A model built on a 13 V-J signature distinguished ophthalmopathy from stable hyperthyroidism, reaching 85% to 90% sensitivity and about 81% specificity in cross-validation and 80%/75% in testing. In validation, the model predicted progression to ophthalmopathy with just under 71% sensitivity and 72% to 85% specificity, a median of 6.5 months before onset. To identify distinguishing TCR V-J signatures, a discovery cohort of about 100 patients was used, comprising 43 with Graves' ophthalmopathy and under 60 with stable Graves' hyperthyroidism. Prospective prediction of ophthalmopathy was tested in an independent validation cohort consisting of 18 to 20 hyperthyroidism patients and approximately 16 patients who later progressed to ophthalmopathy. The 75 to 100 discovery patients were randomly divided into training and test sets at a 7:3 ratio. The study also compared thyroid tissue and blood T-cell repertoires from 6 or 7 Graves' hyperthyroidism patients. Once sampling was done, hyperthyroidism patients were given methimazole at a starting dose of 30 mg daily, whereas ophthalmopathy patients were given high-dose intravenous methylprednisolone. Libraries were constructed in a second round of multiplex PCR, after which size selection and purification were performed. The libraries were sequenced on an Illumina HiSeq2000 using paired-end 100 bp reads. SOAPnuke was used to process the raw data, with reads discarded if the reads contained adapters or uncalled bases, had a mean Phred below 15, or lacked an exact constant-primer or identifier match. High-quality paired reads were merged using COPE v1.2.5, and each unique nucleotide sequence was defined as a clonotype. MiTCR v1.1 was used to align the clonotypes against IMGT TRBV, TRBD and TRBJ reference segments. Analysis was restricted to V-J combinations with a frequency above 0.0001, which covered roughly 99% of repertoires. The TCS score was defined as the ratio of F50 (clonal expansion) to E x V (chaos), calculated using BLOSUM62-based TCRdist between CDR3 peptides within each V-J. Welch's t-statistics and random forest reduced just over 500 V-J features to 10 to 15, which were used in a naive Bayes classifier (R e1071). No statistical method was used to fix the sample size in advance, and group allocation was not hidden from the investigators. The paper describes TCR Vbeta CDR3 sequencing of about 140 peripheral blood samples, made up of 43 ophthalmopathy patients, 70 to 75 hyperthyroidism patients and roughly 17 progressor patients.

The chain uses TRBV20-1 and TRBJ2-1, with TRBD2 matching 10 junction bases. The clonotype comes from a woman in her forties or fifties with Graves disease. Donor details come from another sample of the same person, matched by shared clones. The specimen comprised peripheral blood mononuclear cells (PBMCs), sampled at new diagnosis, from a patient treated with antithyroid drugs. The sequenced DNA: TGCAGTGCTATGGGGCTAGCGGGAGTGGAAGTTTATAATGAGCAGTTCTTC. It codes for CSAMGLAGVEVYNEQFF.